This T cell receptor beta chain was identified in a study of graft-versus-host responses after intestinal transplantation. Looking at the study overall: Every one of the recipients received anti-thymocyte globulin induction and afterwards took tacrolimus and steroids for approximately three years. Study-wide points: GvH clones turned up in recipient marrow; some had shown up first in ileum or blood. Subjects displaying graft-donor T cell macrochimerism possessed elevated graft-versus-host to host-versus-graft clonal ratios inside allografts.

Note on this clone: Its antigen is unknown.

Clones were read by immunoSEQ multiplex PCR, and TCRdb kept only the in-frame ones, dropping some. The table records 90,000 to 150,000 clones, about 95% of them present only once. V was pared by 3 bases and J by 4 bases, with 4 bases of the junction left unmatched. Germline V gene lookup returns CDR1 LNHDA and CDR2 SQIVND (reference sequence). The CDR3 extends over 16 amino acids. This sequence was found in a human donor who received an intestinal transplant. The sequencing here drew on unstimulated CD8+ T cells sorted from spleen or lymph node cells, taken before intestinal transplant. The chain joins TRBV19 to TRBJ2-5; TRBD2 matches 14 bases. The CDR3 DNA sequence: TGTGCCAGTAGTATCTCGACTAGCGGGAGGGGAGAGACCCAGTACTTC. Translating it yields CASSISTSGRGETQYF. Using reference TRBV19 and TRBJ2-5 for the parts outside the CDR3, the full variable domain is DGGITQSPKYLFRKEGQNVTLSCEQNLNHDAMYWYRQDPGQGLRLIYYSQIVNDFQKGDIAEGYSVSREKKESFPLTVTSAQKNPTAFYLCASSISTSGRGETQYFGPGTRLLVL.